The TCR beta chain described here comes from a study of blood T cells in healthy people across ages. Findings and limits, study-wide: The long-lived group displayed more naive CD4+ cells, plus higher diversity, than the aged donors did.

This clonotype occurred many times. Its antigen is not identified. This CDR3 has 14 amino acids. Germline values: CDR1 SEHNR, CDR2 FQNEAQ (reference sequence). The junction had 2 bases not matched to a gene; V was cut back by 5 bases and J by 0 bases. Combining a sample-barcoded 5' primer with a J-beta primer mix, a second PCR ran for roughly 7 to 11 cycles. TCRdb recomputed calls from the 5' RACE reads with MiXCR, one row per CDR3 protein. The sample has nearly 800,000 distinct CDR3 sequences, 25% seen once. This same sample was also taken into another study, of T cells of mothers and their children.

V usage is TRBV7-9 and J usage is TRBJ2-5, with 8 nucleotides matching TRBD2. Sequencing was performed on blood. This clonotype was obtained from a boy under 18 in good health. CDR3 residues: CASSLLADQETQYF. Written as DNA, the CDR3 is TGTGCCAGCAGCCTACTAGCGGACCAAGAGACCCAGTACTTC.